This entry concerns a single TCR beta chain. This CDR3 is built from 15 residues. V was clipped by 2 bases and J by 3 bases; unmatched bases: 6. The data stem from a study of CD8 T cells in Susac syndrome. The RNA input was roughly 0.45 to 1 ug, and it was reverse transcribed with random hexamers. Across 54 Vbeta and 13 Jbeta, TCR beta CDR3 was amplified with immunoSEQ multiplex PCR. TCRdb analysed the immunoSEQ multiplex PCR reads with MiXCR anew, one entry per CDR3 protein. This sample has roughly 120,000 distinct CDR3 sequences, with 96% found just once. This receptor was identified in a human donor in good health. The material sequenced was CD4+ T cells from PBMCs. The V call is TRBV12-3 or TRBV12-4, the J call TRBJ2-7, with TRBD1 matching over 8 bases. CDR3 sequence reads: CASSLLWTGIYEQYF. The CDR3 DNA follows: TGTGCCAGCAGTTTATTGTGGACAGGGATCTACGAGCAGTACTTC.